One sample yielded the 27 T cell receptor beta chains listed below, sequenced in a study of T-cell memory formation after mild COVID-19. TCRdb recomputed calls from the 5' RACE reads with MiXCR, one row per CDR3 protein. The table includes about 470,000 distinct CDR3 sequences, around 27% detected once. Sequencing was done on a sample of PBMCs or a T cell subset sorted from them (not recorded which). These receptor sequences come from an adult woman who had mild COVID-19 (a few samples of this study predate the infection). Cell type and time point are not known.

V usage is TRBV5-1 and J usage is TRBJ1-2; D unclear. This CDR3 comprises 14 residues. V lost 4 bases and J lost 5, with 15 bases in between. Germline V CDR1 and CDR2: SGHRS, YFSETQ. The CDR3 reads CASSLGNPRYGYTF. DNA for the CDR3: TGCGCCAGCAGCCTGGGTAATCCTCGGTATGGCTACACCTTC.

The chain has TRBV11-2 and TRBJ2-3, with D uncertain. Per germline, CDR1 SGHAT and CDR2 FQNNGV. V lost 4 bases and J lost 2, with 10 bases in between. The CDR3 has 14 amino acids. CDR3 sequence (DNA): TGTGCCAGCAGCTCTGTCGGCCACACAGATACGCAGTATTTT. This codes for CASSSVGHTDTQYF.

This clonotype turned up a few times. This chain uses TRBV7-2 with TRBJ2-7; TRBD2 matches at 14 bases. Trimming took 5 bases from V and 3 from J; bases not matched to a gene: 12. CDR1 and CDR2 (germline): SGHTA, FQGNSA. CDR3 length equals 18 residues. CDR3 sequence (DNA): TGTGCCAGCAGCGACGGGGGGACTAGCGGGAGTAGGGACTACGAGCAGTACTTC. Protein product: CASSDGGTSGSRDYEQYF.

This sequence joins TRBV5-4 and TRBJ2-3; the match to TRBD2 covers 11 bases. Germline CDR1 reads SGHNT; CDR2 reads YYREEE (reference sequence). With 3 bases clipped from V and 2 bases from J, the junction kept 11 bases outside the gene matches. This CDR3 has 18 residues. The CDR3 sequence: CASSSNYLAGGITDTQYF. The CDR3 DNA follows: TGTGCCAGCAGCTCAAATTACCTAGCGGGAGGCATCACAGATACGCAGTATTTT.

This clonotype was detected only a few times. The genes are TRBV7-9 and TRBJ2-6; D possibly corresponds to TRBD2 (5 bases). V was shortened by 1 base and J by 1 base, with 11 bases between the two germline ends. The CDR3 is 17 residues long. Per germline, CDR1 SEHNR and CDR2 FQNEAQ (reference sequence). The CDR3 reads CASSLGPERSGANVLTF. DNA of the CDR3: TGTGCCAGCAGCTTAGGGCCCGAGCGGTCTGGGGCCAACGTCCTGACTTTC. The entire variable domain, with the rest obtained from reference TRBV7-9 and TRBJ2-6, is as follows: DTGVSQNPRHKITKRGQNVTFRCDPISEHNRLYWYRQTLGQGPEFLTYFQNEAQLEKSRLLSDRFSAERPKGSFSTLEIQRTEQGDSAMYLCASSLGPERSGANVLTFGAGSRLTVL.

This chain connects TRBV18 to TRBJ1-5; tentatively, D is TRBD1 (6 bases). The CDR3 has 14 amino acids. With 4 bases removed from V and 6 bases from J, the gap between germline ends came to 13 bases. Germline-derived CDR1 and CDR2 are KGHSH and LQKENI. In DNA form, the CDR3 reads TGTGCCAGCTCACTACGGGGGGCCGGTCAGCCCCAGCATTTT. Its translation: CASSLRGAGQPQHF. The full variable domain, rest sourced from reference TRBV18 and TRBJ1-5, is NAGVMQNPRHLVRRRGQEARLRCSPMKGHSHVYWYRQLPEEGLKFMVYLQKENIIDESGMPKERFSAEFPKEGPSILRIQQVVRGDSAAYFCASSLRGAGQPQHFGDGTRLSIL.

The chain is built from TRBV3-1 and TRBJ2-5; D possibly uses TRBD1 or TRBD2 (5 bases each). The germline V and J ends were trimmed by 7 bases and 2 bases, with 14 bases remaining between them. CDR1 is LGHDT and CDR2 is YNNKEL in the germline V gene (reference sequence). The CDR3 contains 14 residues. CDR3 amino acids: CASTPGSFQETQYF. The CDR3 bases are TGTGCCAGCACCCCAGGGAGTTTTCAAGAGACCCAGTACTTC.

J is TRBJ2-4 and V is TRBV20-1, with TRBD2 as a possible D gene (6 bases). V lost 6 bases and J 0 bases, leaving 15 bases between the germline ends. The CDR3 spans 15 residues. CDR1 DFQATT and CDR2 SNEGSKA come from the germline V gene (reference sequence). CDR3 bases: TGCAGTGCCGCAACTCAGGGACTAGCCAAAAACATTCAGTACTTC. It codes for CSAATQGLAKNIQYF.

CDR3 sequence: CASSPSDIEQFF. For the CDR3, the DNA is TGTGCCAGCTCACCGTCGGACATCGAGCAGTTCTTC. The chain has TRBV18 and TRBJ2-1; D might be TRBD1 (5 bases). Looked up from germline, CDR1 is KGHSH and CDR2 is LQKENI. The V end lost 3 bases, the J end lost 10 bases, and 10 bases lay between the germline ends. CDR3 size: 12 residues.

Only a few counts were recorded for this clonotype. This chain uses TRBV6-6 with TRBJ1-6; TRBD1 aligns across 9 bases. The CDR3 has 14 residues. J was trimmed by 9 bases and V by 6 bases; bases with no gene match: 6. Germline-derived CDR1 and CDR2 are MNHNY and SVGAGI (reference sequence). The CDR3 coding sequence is TGTGCCAGCAGACTCGGACAGGGGATTTCACCCCTCCACTTT. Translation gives CASRLGQGISPLHF.

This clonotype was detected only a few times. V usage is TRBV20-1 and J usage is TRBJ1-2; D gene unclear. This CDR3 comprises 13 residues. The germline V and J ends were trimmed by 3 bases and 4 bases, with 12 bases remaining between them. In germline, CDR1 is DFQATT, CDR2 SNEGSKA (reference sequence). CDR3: CSASYREGYGYTF. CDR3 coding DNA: TGCAGTGCTAGCTACCGGGAAGGCTATGGCTACACCTTC.

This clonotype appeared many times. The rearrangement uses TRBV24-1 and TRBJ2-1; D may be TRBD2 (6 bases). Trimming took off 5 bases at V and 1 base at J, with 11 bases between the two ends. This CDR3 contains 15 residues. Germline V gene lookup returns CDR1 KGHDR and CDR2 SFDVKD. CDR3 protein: CATSGGEASYNEQFF. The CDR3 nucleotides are TGTGCCACCAGTGGAGGGGAGGCGTCCTACAATGAGCAGTTCTTC.

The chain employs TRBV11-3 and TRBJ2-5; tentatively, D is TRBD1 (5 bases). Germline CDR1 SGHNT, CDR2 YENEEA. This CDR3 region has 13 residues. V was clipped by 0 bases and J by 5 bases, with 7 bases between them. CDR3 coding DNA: TGTGCCAGCAGCTTAGATTCAGGGGAGACCCAGTACTTC. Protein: CASSLDSGETQYF.

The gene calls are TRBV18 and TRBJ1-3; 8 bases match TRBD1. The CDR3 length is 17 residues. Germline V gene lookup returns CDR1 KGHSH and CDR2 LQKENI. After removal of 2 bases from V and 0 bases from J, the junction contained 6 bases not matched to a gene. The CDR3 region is CASSPEGQGFSGNTIYF. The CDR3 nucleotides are TGTGCCAGCTCACCAGAAGGACAGGGATTCTCTGGAAACACCATATATTTT.

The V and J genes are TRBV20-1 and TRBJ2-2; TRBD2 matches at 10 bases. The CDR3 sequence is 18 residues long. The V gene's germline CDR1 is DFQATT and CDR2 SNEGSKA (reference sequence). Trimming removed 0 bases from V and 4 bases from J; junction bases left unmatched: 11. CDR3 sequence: CSARDRSASGRTTGELFF. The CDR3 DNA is TGCAGTGCTAGAGATCGGTCGGCTAGCGGGAGAACCACCGGGGAGCTGTTTTTT.

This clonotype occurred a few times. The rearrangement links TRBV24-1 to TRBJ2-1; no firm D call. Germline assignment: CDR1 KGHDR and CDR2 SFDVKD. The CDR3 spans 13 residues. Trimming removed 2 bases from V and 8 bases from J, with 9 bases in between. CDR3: CATSDSTWDEQFF. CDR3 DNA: TGTGCCACCAGTGATTCCACCTGGGATGAGCAGTTCTTC.

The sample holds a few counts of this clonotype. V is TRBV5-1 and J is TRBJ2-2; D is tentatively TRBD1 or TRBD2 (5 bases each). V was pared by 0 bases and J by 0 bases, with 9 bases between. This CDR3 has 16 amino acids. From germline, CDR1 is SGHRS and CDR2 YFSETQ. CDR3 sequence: CASSLDGGTNTGELFF. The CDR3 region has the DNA TGCGCCAGCAGCTTGGATGGGGGAACGAACACCGGGGAGCTGTTTTTT.

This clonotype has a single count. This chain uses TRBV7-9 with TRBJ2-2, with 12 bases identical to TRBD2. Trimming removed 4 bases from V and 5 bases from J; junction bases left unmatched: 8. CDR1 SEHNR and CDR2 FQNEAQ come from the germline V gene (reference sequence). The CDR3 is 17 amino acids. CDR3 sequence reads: CASSYRLAGASTGELFF. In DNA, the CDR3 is TGTGCCAGCAGCTACCGACTAGCGGGAGCAAGTACCGGGGAGCTGTTTTTT.

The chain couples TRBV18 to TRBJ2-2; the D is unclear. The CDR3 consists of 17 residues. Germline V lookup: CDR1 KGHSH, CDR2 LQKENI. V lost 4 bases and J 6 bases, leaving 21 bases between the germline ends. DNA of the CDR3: TGTGCCAGCTCACAGGACCAGCGTATCAATTTGTCCGGGGAGCTGTTTTTT. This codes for CASSQDQRINLSGELFF. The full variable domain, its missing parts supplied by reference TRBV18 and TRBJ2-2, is NAGVMQNPRHLVRRRGQEARLRCSPMKGHSHVYWYRQLPEEGLKFMVYLQKENIIDESGMPKERFSAEFPKEGPSILRIQQVVRGDSAAYFCASSQDQRINLSGELFFGEGSRLTVL.

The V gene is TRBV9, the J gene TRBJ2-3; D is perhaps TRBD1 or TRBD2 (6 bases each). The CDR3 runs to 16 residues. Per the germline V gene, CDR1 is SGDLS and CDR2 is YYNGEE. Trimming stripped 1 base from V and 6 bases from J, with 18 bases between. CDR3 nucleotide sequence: TGTGCCAGCAGCGTATGGGGGGACAAGACCGTCGATACGCAGTATTTT. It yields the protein CASSVWGDKTVDTQYF.

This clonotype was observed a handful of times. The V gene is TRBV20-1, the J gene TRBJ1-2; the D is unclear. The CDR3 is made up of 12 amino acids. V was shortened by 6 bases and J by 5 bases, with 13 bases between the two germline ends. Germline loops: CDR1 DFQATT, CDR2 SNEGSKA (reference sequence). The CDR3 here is CSAIDGNYGYTF. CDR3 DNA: TGCAGTGCAATCGACGGAAATTATGGCTACACCTTC.

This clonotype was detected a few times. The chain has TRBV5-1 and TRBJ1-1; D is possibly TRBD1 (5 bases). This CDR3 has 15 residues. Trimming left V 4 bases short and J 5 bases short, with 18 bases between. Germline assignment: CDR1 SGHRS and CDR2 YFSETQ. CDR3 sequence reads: CASSVYQPGGTEAFF. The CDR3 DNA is TGCGCCAGCAGCGTCTACCAGCCTGGGGGGACTGAAGCTTTCTTT.

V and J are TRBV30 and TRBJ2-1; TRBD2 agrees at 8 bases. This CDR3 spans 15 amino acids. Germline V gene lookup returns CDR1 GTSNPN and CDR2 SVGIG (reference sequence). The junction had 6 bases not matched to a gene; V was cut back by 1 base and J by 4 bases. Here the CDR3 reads CAWSAPGGRYNEQFF. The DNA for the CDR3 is TGTGCCTGGAGTGCCCCGGGGGGGCGGTACAATGAGCAGTTCTTC.

Written as DNA, the CDR3 is TGTGCCAGCAGCCCTAGCTGGCAAGTTTACAATGAGCAGTTCTTC. Protein product: CASSPSWQVYNEQFF. The gene calls are TRBV7-9 and TRBJ2-1; TRBD2 might be the D (5 bases). The CDR3 extends over 15 amino acids. Germline V CDR1 and CDR2: SEHNR, FQNEAQ (reference sequence). Trimming cost V 5 bases and J 4 bases, with 15 bases left between them.

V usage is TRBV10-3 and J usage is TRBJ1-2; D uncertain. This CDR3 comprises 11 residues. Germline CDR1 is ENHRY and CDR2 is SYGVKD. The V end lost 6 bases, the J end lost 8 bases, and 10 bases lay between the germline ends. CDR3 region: CAIRDLKGYTF. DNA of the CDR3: TGTGCCATCAGGGACCTGAAGGGCTACACCTTC.

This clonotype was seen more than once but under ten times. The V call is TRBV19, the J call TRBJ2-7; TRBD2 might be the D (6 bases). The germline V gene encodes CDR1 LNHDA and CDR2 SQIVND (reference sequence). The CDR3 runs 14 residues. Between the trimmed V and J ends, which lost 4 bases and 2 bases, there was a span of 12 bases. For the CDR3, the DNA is TGTGCCAGTAGTACCGGGACTGCCACCTACGAGCAGTACTTC. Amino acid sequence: CASSTGTATYEQYF.

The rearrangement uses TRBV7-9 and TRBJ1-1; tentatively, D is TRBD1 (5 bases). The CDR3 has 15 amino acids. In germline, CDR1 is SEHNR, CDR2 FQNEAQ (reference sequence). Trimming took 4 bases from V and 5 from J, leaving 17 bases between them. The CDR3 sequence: CASSSQGIYGTEAFF. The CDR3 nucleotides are TGTGCCAGCAGCTCTCAGGGTATTTACGGGACTGAAGCTTTCTTT.